A single sample gave rise to the 18 T cell receptor beta chains below, sequenced in a study of blood T cell repertoires in COVID-19. Assay used: immunoSEQ multiplex PCR; TCRdb lists only in-frame clones, some missing. The sample consists of some 350,000 clones, about 90% of them appearing once. Sequenced sample: peripheral blood. These receptors all stem from a woman between 45 and 65 years old with COVID-19, enrolled during active disease.

The genes are TRBV5-4 and TRBJ2-2; tentative D call: TRBD2 (6 bases). Trimming cost V 0 bases and J 6 bases, with 12 bases left between them. From germline, CDR1 is SGHNT and CDR2 YYREEE (reference sequence). This CDR3 is built from 15 residues. For the CDR3, the DNA is TGTGCCAGCAGCTTGGCCGGGAGAATCGCCGGGGAGCTGTTTTTT. Residues: CASSLAGRIAGELFF.

This sequence joins TRBV5-4 and TRBJ2-3; D perhaps matches TRBD1 (6 bases). Germline CDR1 and CDR2: SGHNT and YYREEE (reference sequence). The CDR3 covers 13 residues. Trimming took off 7 bases at V and 5 bases at J, with 14 bases between the two ends. The DNA for the CDR3 is TGTGCCAGCGGGGCACAGGGCCTAGATACGCAGTATTTT. Its protein product is CASGAQGLDTQYF.

The chain is built from TRBV7-2 and TRBJ2-2; tentatively, D is TRBD2 (7 bases). The CDR3 sequence is 17 residues long. The V and J ends lost 5 bases and 3 bases respectively, with 19 bases between them. Germline V gene sequence: CDR1 SGHTA, CDR2 FQGNSA. The chain's CDR3 is CASSPVMGGPYTGELFF. DNA for the CDR3: TGTGCCAGCAGCCCGGTCATGGGGGGGCCATACACCGGGGAGCTGTTTTTT.

V gene TRBV7-3 combines with J gene TRBJ2-1; 7 bases agree with TRBD2. Germline loops: CDR1 SGHTA, CDR2 FQGTGA. V trimming: 5 bases; J trimming: 9 bases; junction bases outside the gene matches: 16. The CDR3 runs to 16 residues. In nucleotides, the CDR3 is TGTGCCAGCAGCCCATCTGGGTTTGGCGGGAGATCTGAGCAGTTCTTC. It yields the protein CASSPSGFGGRSEQFF.

This chain links TRBV10-3 with TRBJ2-7, with 8 bases matching TRBD2. The CDR3 is made up of 17 amino acids. The V gene's germline CDR1 is ENHRY and CDR2 SYGVKD. V trimming: 5 bases; J trimming: 1 base; junction bases outside the gene matches: 13. CDR3 in amino acids: CAISLAGQGGVSYEQYF. CDR3 in DNA: TGTGCCATCAGTCTAGCGGGCCAAGGGGGGGTTTCCTACGAGCAGTACTTC.

This clone was found once. The V gene is TRBV27, the J gene TRBJ2-3; 9 nucleotides agree with TRBD2. The trim removed 5 bases at V and 2 bases at J, leaving 5 bases unmatched. The CDR3 is made up of 15 amino acids. Germline lookup yields CDR1 MNHEY and CDR2 SMNVEV (reference sequence). The CDR3: CASSPKGLATDTQYF. DNA of the CDR3: TGTGCCAGCAGTCCCAAGGGACTAGCCACAGATACGCAGTATTTT.

The J gene is TRBJ2-5, the V gene TRBV6-5; a possible D gene is TRBD1 (6 bases). Trimming took 6 bases from V and 2 from J, leaving 16 bases between them. Germline loops: CDR1 MNHEY, CDR2 SVGAGI. This CDR3 is 15 amino acids long. The CDR3 protein is CASRYLPDRQETQYF. The CDR3 bases are TGTGCCAGCAGGTACCTCCCTGACAGGCAAGAGACCCAGTACTTC.

The gene calls are TRBV5-4 and TRBJ2-7; TRBD1 matches 10 bases. Germline V gives CDR1 SGHNT, CDR2 YYREEE (reference sequence). The J segment lost 2 bases and the V segment lost 4 bases, leaving 6 bases of the junction unmatched. The CDR3 has 15 residues. CDR3 protein: CASSAPGTGAYEQYF. CDR3 sequence (DNA): TGTGCCAGCAGCGCCCCTGGGACAGGGGCCTACGAGCAGTACTTC.

The rearrangement links TRBV5-1 to TRBJ2-5; 8 bases are shared with TRBD2. V shed 0 bases and J 5 bases; nucleotides not matched to a gene: 6. The CDR3 extends over 15 amino acids. Germline V CDR1 and CDR2: SGHRS, YFSETQ. CDR3 amino acids: CASSLESGSRETQYF. DNA for the CDR3: TGCGCCAGCAGCTTGGAAAGCGGGAGTCGGGAGACCCAGTACTTC.

J is TRBJ1-1 and V is TRBV9; a weak D match, TRBD1 (6 bases). Per the germline V gene, CDR1 is SGDLS and CDR2 is YYNGEE. Trimming left V 0 bases short and J 4 bases short, with 7 bases between. The CDR3 is made up of 13 amino acids. CDR3 in amino acids: CASSVDRATEAFF. In DNA form, the CDR3 reads TGTGCCAGCAGCGTAGACAGGGCCACTGAAGCTTTCTTT.

The V call is TRBV2, the J call TRBJ1-4, with D uncertain. The CDR3 is 17 amino acids. Trimming stripped 3 bases from V and 1 base from J, with 15 bases between. Germline-derived CDR1 and CDR2 are SNHLY and FYNNEI. CDR3 sequence (DNA): TGTGCCAGCAGTGATCGGCCGATGGGAGGAACTAATGAAAAACTGTTTTTT. This gives the protein CASSDRPMGGTNEKLFF.

The chain couples TRBV5-6 to TRBJ1-3, with 7 positions matching TRBD1. CDR1 SGHDT and CDR2 YYEEEE come from the germline V gene. V gave up 4 bases and J gave up 0 bases; unmatched junction bases: 4. This CDR3 spans 15 amino acids. The DNA of the CDR3 is TGTGCCAGCAGCAAGGGGGCATTCTCTGGAAACACCATATATTTT. This encodes CASSKGAFSGNTIYF.

This chain connects TRBV29-1 to TRBJ1-1, with TRBD1 identical over 8 bases. V gave up 6 bases and J gave up 4 bases; unmatched junction bases: 4. The length of the CDR3 is 12 residues. CDR1 is SQVTM and CDR2 is ANQGSEA in the germline V gene. CDR3 nucleotide sequence: TGCAGCGTCGGACAGGGTGGCACTGAAGCTTTCTTT. This codes for CSVGQGGTEAFF.

This clone was found a few times. The V call is TRBV5-1, the J call TRBJ1-1; D is uncertain. The CDR3 has 13 residues. The germline V gene encodes CDR1 SGHRS and CDR2 YFSETQ. V shed 0 bases and J shed 1 base, with 4 bases lying between them. CDR3 bases: TGCGCCAGCAGCTTGGCCTGGAACACTGAAGCTTTCTTT. Translation gives CASSLAWNTEAFF.

The V and J genes are TRBV6-2 or TRBV6-3 and TRBJ2-2; D may be TRBD2 (6 bases). The V gene lost 2 bases and the J gene lost 0 bases, with 22 bases spanning the gap. This CDR3 region has 20 residues. The germline gives CDR1 MNHEY, CDR2 SVGEGT. The CDR3 protein is CASSYVGRSRTGANTGELFF. CDR3 sequence (DNA): TGTGCCAGCAGTTACGTTGGGAGGTCGCGGACCGGCGCGAACACCGGGGAGCTGTTTTTT.

This chain uses TRBV6-5 with TRBJ2-7; TRBD2 matches at 14 bases. There are 15 residues in the CDR3. Germline CDR1 and CDR2: MNHEY and SVGAGI. J lost 3 bases, V lost 6 bases, and 4 bases had no gene match. This CDR3 reads CASSRLAGGNYEQYF. The CDR3 region has the DNA TGTGCCAGCAGCAGACTAGCGGGAGGGAACTACGAGCAGTACTTC.

The genes are TRBV19 and TRBJ1-6, with 8 bases fitting TRBD1. In germline, CDR1 is LNHDA, CDR2 SQIVND (reference sequence). This CDR3 is 15 amino acids long. Trimming at V came to 5 bases and at J to 5 bases, leaving 5 bases not matched to a gene. CDR3 nucleotide sequence: TGTGCCAGTAGTTCTTACAGGGGGGATAATTCACCCCTCCACTTT. Protein: CASSSYRGDNSPLHF.

This sequence joins TRBV15 and TRBJ2-1; TRBD2 agrees at 13 bases. The CDR3 is 16 residues long. V gave up 0 bases and J gave up 6 bases; unmatched junction bases: 2. Germline CDR1 reads LNHNV; CDR2 reads YYDKDF (reference sequence). CDR3 coding DNA: TGTGCCACCAGCAGAGATCGGACTAGCGGGAGCAATGAGCAGTTCTTC. It translates to CATSRDRTSGSNEQFF. The variable domain in full, with the rest retrieved from reference TRBV15 and TRBJ2-1, is DAMVIQNPRYQVTQFGKPVTLSCSQTLNHNVMYWYQQKSSQAPKLLFHYYDKDFNNEADTPDNFQSRRPNTSFCFLDIRSPGLGDTAMYLCATSRDRTSGSNEQFFGPGTRLTVL.